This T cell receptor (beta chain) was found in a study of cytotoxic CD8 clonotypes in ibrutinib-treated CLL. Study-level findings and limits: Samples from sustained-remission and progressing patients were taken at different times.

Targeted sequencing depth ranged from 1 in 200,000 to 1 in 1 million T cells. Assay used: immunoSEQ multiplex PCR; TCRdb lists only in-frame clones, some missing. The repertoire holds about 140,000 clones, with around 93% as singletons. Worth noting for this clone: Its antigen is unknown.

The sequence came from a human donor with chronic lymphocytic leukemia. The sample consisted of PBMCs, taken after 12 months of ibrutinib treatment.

Written as DNA, the CDR3 is TGCAGTGCTAGAAAGCTCTACGAGCAGTACTTC. This translates into CSARKLYEQYF. V and J are TRBV20-1 and TRBJ2-7; D not certain. The germline gives CDR1 DFQATT, CDR2 SNEGSKA (reference sequence). The CDR3 is made up of 11 amino acids. V lost 2 bases, J lost 3 bases, and 5 bases lay in between.